These 31 T cell receptor beta chains were all obtained from the same sample, sequenced in a study of cytomegalovirus exposure and HLA in healthy donors. 13 Jbeta primers and 60 Vbeta primers were used for the PCR. Clones were read by immunoSEQ multiplex PCR, and TCRdb kept only the in-frame ones, dropping some. Seen here are roughly 110,000 clones, around 77% observed once, and the top ten hold 9.5% to 12%. The sample was PBMCs. Source of these receptors: a man aged 40-49 years in good health and CMV-seropositive.

The chain uses TRBV18 and TRBJ1-4; D gene ambiguous. Germline V gene data show CDR1 as KGHSH and CDR2 as LQKENI. The V end lost 5 bases, the J end lost 5 bases, and 3 bases lay between the germline ends. This CDR3 is built from 11 residues. The CDR3 region is CASSVNEKLFF. CDR3 in DNA: TGTGCCAGCTCAGTAAATGAAAAACTGTTTTTT.

J is TRBJ1-1 and V is TRBV6-5, with a tentative D call TRBD1 (5 bases). V was cut by 4 bases and J by 3 bases, with 12 bases left in between. Germline V gene sequence: CDR1 MNHEY, CDR2 SVGAGI. The CDR3 contains 14 residues. DNA for the CDR3: TGTGCCAGCAGTTGGGAGGGGTCGGACACTGAAGCTTTCTTT. This encodes CASSWEGSDTEAFF.

This clone is classed as medium-sized. The sample has other DNA sequences that encode this CDR3 too. This chain connects TRBV5-1 to TRBJ2-1; 9 nucleotides match TRBD2. Unmatched junction bases numbered 5, after V lost 6 bases and J lost 4 bases. The CDR3 contains 14 residues. Per germline, CDR1 SGHRS and CDR2 YFSETQ. As DNA, the CDR3 is TGCGCCAGCACGCTGGCGGGGGGGTACAATGAGCAGTTCTTC. Translation gives CASTLAGGYNEQFF.

About this clone: One junction end does not reproduce the germline sequence, and a read error may be involved. The chain employs TRBV7-9 and TRBJ2-7; D is possibly TRBD2 (6 bases). This CDR3 is built from 17 residues. Germline assignment: CDR1 SEHNR and CDR2 FQNEAQ (reference sequence). The DNA for the CDR3 is TGTTCCAGCAGCTCCACCCTGGGGGGAGCAGCCTTCTACGAGCAGTACTTC. It encodes CSSSSTLGGAAFYEQYF. Full variable domain (missing parts from reference TRBV7-9 and TRBJ2-7): DTGVSQNPRHKITKRGQNVTFRCDPISEHNRLYWYRQTLGQGPEFLTYFQNEAQLEKSRLLSDRFSAERPKGSFSTLEIQRTEQGDSAMYLCSSSSTLGGAAFYEQYFGPGTRLTVT.

The chain is built from TRBV21-1 and TRBJ2-1; TRBD1 is the table's D call, not checked against the DNA. TRBV21-1 is a pseudogene segment. CDR3 length: 13 amino acids. The CDR3 loop is CASSKAWPNEQFF. CDR3 nucleotide sequence: TGTGCCAGCAGCAAAGCTTGGCCCAATGAGCAGTTCTTC.

The chain joins TRBV18 to TRBJ2-7, with TRBD1 identical over 8 bases. This CDR3 is built from 17 residues. The V gene's germline CDR1 is KGHSH and CDR2 LQKENI. J gave up 6 bases and V 2 bases, and 15 bases lay outside the gene matches. The CDR3 sequence: CASSPNEGTGDPVEQYF. Written as DNA, the CDR3 is TGTGCCAGCTCACCAAACGAGGGGACAGGAGATCCGGTCGAGCAGTACTTC.

The chain carries TRBV5-4 and TRBJ1-6, with D perhaps TRBD1 (5 bases). V gave up 2 bases and J gave up 11 bases, with 11 bases separating them. CDR1 is SGHNT, CDR2 YYREEE, per germline (reference sequence). This CDR3 is 13 amino acids long. Here the CDR3 DNA reads TGTGCCAGCAGCTTCCCGTCAGGGACACCCCTCCACTTT. Translating it yields CASSFPSGTPLHF.

J is TRBJ2-4 and V is TRBV6-1, with 9 bases identical to TRBD1. V gave up 1 base and J gave up 4 bases; unmatched junction bases: 2. In germline, CDR1 is MNHNS, CDR2 SASEGT. The CDR3 length is 15 residues. CDR3 in amino acids: CASSEGGTGKNIQYF. In DNA, the CDR3 is TGTGCCAGCAGTGAAGGCGGGACAGGGAAAAACATTCAGTACTTC.

V and J are TRBV7-8 and TRBJ2-5; D is uncertain. CDR1 and CDR2 from the germline V gene are SGHVS and FQNEAQ. CDR3 length: 13 residues. V was cut by 4 bases and J by 5 bases, with 11 bases left in between. This CDR3 is CASSSPRWETQYF. In DNA, the CDR3 is TGTGCCAGCAGCTCACCCCGGTGGGAGACCCAGTACTTC.

The rearrangement links TRBV6-1 to TRBJ1-1; the match to TRBD1 covers 8 bases. J gave up 3 bases and V 0 bases, and 3 bases lay outside the gene matches. The CDR3 runs to 15 residues. The germline gives CDR1 MNHNS, CDR2 SASEGT. The CDR3 coding sequence is TGTGCCAGCAGTGAAGCCGGGACAGGTCACACTGAAGCTTTCTTT. Residues: CASSEAGTGHTEAFF.

The V gene is TRBV19, the J gene TRBJ2-1, with D possibly TRBD1 on 5 matching bases. Trimming removed 4 bases from V and 0 bases from J, with 7 bases in between. This CDR3 contains 14 residues. Looked up from germline, CDR1 is LNHDA and CDR2 is SQIVND (reference sequence). CDR3 in DNA: TGTGCCAGTAGTAGACAGAGCTCCTACAATGAGCAGTTCTTC. Its translation is CASSRQSSYNEQFF.

This chain connects TRBV28 to TRBJ2-6; D is undetermined. CDR1 and CDR2 (germline): MDHEN, SYDVKM. The length of the CDR3 is 15 residues. Trimming stripped 0 bases from V and 2 bases from J, with 5 bases between. Here the CDR3 reads CASSLWSTGANVLTF. The CDR3 DNA is TGTGCCAGCAGTTTATGGTCTACTGGGGCCAACGTCCTGACTTTC.

J is TRBJ1-4 and V is TRBV18; 8 bases match TRBD1. CDR1 KGHSH and CDR2 LQKENI come from the germline V gene. The CDR3 spans 15 residues. J gave up 5 bases and V 1 base, and 3 bases lay outside the gene matches. This CDR3 is CASSPQTGDNEKLFF. CDR3 DNA sequence: TGTGCCAGCTCACCACAGACAGGGGACAATGAAAAACTGTTTTTT.

The chain uses TRBV5-1 and TRBJ2-7; 8 nucleotides align to TRBD1. The CDR3 totals 14 residues. The germline gives CDR1 SGHRS, CDR2 YFSETQ. The V segment lost 4 bases and the J segment 2 bases; nucleotides outside the gene matches: 5. The CDR3, as DNA: TGCGCCAGCAGCCGCGGACAGGGTCCCTACGAGCAGTACTTC. Its protein product is CASSRGQGPYEQYF. The variable domain in full, completed from reference TRBV5-1 and TRBJ2-7, reads KAGVTQTPRYLIKTRGQQVTLSCSPISGHRSVSWYQQTPGQGLQFLFEYFSETQRNKGNFPGRFSGRQFSNSRSEMNVSTLELGDSALYLCASSRGQGPYEQYFGPGTRLTVT.

The chain uses TRBV5-1 and TRBJ2-1, with 9 bases lining up with TRBD2. CDR1 and CDR2 (germline): SGHRS, YFSETQ. CDR3 length equals 15 residues. V lost 4 bases and J lost 5; bases outside the gene matches: 7. CDR3 protein: CASSVVAGENNEQFF. CDR3 bases: TGCGCCAGCAGCGTGGTAGCGGGGGAGAACAATGAGCAGTTCTTC.

V is TRBV6-1 and J is TRBJ2-5, with D perhaps TRBD2 (7 bases). Germline CDR1 reads MNHNS; CDR2 reads SASEGT. The ends were cut back, 8 bases at V and 5 bases at J, with 21 bases in the middle. The CDR3 sequence is 15 residues long. This chain's CDR3 is CASCPQGGFSETQYF. CDR3 nucleotides: TGTGCCAGCTGTCCACAGGGAGGGTTCTCGGAGACCCAGTACTTC.

The chain has TRBV18 and TRBJ1-5, with TRBD1 matching over 7 bases. The CDR3 length is 15 residues. Per germline, CDR1 KGHSH and CDR2 LQKENI. J gave up 6 bases and V 4 bases, and 9 bases lay outside the gene matches. In nucleotides, the CDR3 is TGTGCCAGCTCACAAGGAGGGGGCGTCGGTCAGCCCCAGCATTTT. It specifies CASSQGGGVGQPQHF.

The V gene is TRBV7-9, the J gene TRBJ2-7; D gene ambiguous. Germline V gene sequence: CDR1 SEHNR, CDR2 FQNEAQ (reference sequence). V was pared by 5 bases and J by 1 base, with 21 bases between. The CDR3 has 17 residues. DNA for the CDR3: TGTGCCAGCAGCCCCTCCCTGGTAGTTAAGCTATCCTACGAGCAGTACTTC. This gives the protein CASSPSLVVKLSYEQYF.

This chain uses TRBV7-9 with TRBJ1-2; D gene uncertain. Trimming took off 5 bases at V and 2 bases at J, with 9 bases between the two ends. CDR3 length: 13 amino acids. The V gene's germline CDR1 is SEHNR and CDR2 FQNEAQ (reference sequence). Here the CDR3 reads CASSLTENYGYTF. CDR3 nucleotides: TGTGCCAGCAGCCTTACAGAAAACTATGGCTACACCTTC.

A remark on this clone: The germline gene is not matched at one end of the junction; a read error may be the cause. The chain is built from TRBV7-9 and TRBJ2-7, with D perhaps TRBD2 (5 bases). Germline V gene data show CDR1 as SEHNR and CDR2 as FQNEAQ (reference sequence). The CDR3 is 14 residues long. CDR3 in amino acids: CSSSPTGITYEQYF. The CDR3 nucleotides are TGTTCCAGCAGCCCTACCGGGATAACCTACGAGCAGTACTTC.

Turning to this clone: Other DNA sequences in the sample encode the same CDR3. The CDR3 sequence: CASSPSSYEQYF. The CDR3 region has the DNA TGTGCCAGCAGTCCCAGCTCCTACGAGCAGTACTTC. The chain employs TRBV28 and TRBJ2-7; D is ambiguous. This CDR3 spans 12 amino acids. Trimming left V 5 bases short and J 0 bases short, with 5 bases between. Germline loops: CDR1 MDHEN, CDR2 SYDVKM.

V usage is TRBV29-1 and J usage is TRBJ1-1; D gene uncertain. The CDR3 sequence is 15 residues long. Germline lookup yields CDR1 SQVTM and CDR2 ANQGSEA. V was clipped by 4 bases and J by 2 bases, with 17 bases between them. CDR3 region: CSVGRGPSVNTEAFF. CDR3 sequence (DNA): TGCAGCGTTGGTCGAGGGCCTTCGGTAAACACTGAAGCTTTCTTT.

The rearrangement uses TRBV4-1 and TRBJ2-1, with 8 positions matching TRBD2. The germline V gene encodes CDR1 MGHRA and CDR2 YSYEKL. The ends lost 1 base at V and 0 bases at J; junction bases unmatched: 8. The CDR3 length is 18 residues. The CDR3 nucleotides read TGCGCCAGCAGCCAAGGGGGCGCCGGGGGGGCCTCCTACAATGAGCAGTTCTTC. It encodes CASSQGGAGGASYNEQFF.

The J gene is TRBJ2-3, the V gene TRBV27; D unresolved. V was pared by 4 bases and J by 5 bases, with 4 bases between. There are 11 residues in the CDR3. Per the germline V gene, CDR1 is MNHEY and CDR2 is SMNVEV (reference sequence). In nucleotides, the CDR3 is TGTGCCAGCAGTTCAGGAGATACGCAGTATTTT. Translation gives CASSSGDTQYF.

The chain recombines TRBV7-2 with TRBJ1-1, with D uncertain. The CDR3 length is 13 residues. Germline V CDR1 and CDR2: SGHTA, FQGNSA. V was shortened by 0 bases and J by 1 base, with 3 bases between the two germline ends. CDR3 residues: CASSLAKNTEAFF. The CDR3 DNA follows: TGTGCCAGCAGCTTAGCCAAGAACACTGAAGCTTTCTTT.

The chain combines TRBV2 with TRBJ1-2; D may be TRBD1 (5 bases). The CDR3 is made up of 12 amino acids. The V end lost 6 bases, the J end lost 8 bases, and 13 bases lay between the germline ends. Per the germline V gene, CDR1 is SNHLY and CDR2 is FYNNEI. The CDR3 region has the DNA TGTGCCAGCAGAGCGGGGGGGGACGGCTACACCTTC. It translates to CASRAGGDGYTF.

Only a few counts were recorded for this clone. The chain uses TRBV14 and TRBJ1-5, with 9 bases that match TRBD1. The trim removed 2 bases at V and 5 bases at J, leaving 7 bases unmatched. Germline assignment: CDR1 SGHDN and CDR2 FVKESK. The CDR3 has 16 residues. CDR3 amino acids: CASSQSGQGFDQPQHF. The CDR3 DNA reads as TGTGCCAGCAGCCAATCGGGACAGGGTTTCGATCAGCCCCAGCATTTT.

This clone came up once. This sequence joins TRBV2 and TRBJ2-5; 9 nucleotides match TRBD1. V shed 7 bases, J shed 0 bases, and the junction held 3 bases outside the gene matches. The CDR3 sequence is 14 residues long. Germline CDR1 is SNHLY and CDR2 is FYNNEI. CDR3 DNA sequence: TGTGCCAGCAACGACAGGGGGTACCAAGAGACCCAGTACTTC. This codes for CASNDRGYQETQYF.

This chain connects TRBV21-1 to TRBJ2-5; the table's TRBD1 call for D was not verified on the DNA. TRBV21-1 is a listed pseudogene. The CDR3 sequence is 16 residues long. CDR3 loop: CASSMRDRDYQETQYF. CDR3 in DNA: TGTGCCAGCAGCATGAGGGACAGAGATTACCAAGAGACCCAGTACTTC.

The genes are TRBV11-1 and TRBJ2-6, with a possible D match to TRBD2 (5 bases). V was cut by 6 bases and J by 7 bases, with 16 bases left in between. Germline lookup yields CDR1 SGHAT and CDR2 FQDESV (reference sequence). The CDR3 is 15 amino acids. CDR3 sequence: CASRVDRRGANVLTF. The CDR3 DNA reads TGTGCCAGCAGAGTAGACCGTCGGGGAGCCAACGTCCTGACTTTC.

This clone came up a few times. The V gene is TRBV7-2, the J gene TRBJ1-2; 7 nucleotides align to TRBD1. V was pared by 0 bases and J by 8 bases, with 9 bases of the junction left unmatched. This CDR3 is 15 amino acids long. CDR1 SGHTA and CDR2 FQGNSA come from the germline V gene. The CDR3 region is CASSLAAGGFVGYTF. As DNA, the CDR3 is TGTGCCAGCAGCTTAGCGGCAGGGGGATTTGTCGGCTACACCTTC.